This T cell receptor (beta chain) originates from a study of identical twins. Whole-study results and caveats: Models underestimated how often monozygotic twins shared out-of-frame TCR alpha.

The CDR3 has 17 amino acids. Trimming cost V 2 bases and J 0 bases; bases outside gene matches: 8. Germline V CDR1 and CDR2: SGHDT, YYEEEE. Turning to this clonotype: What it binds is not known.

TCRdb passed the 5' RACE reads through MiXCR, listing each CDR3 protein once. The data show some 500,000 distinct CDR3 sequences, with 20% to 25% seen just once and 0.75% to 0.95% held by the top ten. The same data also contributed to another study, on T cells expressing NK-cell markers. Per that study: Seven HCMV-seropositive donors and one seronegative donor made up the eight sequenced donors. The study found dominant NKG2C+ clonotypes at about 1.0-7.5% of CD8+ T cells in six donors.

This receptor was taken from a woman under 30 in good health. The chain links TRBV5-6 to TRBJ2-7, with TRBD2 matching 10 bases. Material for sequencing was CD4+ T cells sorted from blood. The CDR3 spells CASSLRTSGLSSYEQYF. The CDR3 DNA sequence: TGTGCCAGCAGCTTACGGACTAGCGGCCTAAGCTCCTACGAGCAGTACTTC.